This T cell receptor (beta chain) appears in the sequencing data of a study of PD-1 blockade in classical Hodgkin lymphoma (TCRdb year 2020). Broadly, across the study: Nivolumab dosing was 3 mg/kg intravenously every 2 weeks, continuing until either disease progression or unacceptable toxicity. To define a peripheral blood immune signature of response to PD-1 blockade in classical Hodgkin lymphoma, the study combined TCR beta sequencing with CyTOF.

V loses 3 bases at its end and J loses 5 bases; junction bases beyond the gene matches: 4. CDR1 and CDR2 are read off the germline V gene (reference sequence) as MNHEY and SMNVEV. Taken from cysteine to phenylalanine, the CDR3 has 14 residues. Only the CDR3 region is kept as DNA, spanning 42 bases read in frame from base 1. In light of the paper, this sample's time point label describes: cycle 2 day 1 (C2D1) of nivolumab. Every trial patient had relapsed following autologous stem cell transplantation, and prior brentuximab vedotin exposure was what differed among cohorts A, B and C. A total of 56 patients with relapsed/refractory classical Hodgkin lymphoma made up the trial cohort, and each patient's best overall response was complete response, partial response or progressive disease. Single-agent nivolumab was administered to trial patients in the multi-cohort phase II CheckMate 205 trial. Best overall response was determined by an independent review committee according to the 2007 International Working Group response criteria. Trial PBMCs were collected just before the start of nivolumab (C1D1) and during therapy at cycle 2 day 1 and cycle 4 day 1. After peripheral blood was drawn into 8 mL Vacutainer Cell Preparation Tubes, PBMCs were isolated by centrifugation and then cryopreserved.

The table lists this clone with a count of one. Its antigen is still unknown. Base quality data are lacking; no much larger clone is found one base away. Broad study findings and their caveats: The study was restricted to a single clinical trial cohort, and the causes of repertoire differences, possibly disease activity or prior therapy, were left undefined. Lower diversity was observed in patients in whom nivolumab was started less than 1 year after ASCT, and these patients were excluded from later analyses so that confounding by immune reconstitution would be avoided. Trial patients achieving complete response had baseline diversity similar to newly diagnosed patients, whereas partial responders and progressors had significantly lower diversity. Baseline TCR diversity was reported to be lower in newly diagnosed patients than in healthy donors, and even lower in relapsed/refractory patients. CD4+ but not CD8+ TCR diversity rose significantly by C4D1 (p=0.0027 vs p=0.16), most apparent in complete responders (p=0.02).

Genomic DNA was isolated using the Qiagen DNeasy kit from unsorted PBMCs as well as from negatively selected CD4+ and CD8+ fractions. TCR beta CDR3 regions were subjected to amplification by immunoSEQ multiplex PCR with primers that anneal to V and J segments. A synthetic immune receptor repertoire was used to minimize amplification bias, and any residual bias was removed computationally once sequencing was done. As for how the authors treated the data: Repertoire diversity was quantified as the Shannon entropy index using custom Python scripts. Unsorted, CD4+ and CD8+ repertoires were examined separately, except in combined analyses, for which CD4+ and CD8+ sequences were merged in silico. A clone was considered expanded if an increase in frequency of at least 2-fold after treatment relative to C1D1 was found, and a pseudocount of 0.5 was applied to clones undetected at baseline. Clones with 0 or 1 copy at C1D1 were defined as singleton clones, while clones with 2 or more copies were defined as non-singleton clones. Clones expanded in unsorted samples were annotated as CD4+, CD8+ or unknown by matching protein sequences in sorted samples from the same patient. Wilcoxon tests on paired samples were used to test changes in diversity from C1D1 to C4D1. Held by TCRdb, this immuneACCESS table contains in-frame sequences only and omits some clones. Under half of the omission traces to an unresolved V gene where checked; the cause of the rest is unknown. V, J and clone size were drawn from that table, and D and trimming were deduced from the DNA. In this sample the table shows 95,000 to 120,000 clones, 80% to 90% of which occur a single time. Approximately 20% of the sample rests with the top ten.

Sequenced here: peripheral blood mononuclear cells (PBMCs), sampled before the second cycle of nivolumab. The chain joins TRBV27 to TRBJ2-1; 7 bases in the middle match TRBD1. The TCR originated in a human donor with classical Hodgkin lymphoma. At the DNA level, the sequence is TGTGCCAGCAGTTTGAGGGGACAGAACAATGAGCAGTTCTTC. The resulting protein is CASSLRGQNNEQFF.